Listed here are 23 T cell receptor beta chains from one sample, sequenced in a study of technical replicates of blood from four donors. The data were produced by immunoSEQ multiplex PCR, yet TCRdb's version contains in-frame clones alone and is incomplete. This table holds 70,000 to 80,000 clones, approximately 96% found once. The sequencing sample was made of T cells isolated from PBMCs. The receptors come from a human donor in good health.

This chain links TRBV30 with TRBJ2-7, with D possibly matching TRBD2 (6 bases). Germline lookup yields CDR1 GTSNPN and CDR2 SVGIG (reference sequence). Between the trimmed V and J ends, which lost 2 bases and 6 bases, there was a span of 11 bases. The CDR3 extends over 12 amino acids. CDR3 coding DNA: TGTGCCTGGAGTCCTCAGGGACTCGAGCAGTACTTC. Translation gives CAWSPQGLEQYF.

V gene TRBV7-9 combines with J gene TRBJ2-7, with 7 bases matching TRBD2. The CDR3 has 14 residues. The V segment lost 1 base and the J segment 2 bases; nucleotides outside the gene matches: 2. Germline V lookup: CDR1 SEHNR, CDR2 FQNEAQ (reference sequence). The CDR3: CASSLGGGAYEQYF. The CDR3 bases are TGTGCCAGCAGCTTAGGCGGGGGAGCCTACGAGCAGTACTTC.

CDR3 protein: CASRQSADTGELFF. The CDR3 bases are TGTGCCAGCAGGCAGTCCGCGGACACCGGGGAGCTGTTTTTT. The chain has TRBV2 and TRBJ2-2; D uncertain. The CDR3 length is 14 residues. Germline V gene lookup returns CDR1 SNHLY and CDR2 FYNNEI. The V and J ends lost 6 bases and 3 bases respectively, with 11 bases between them.

The rearrangement uses TRBV10-3 and TRBJ1-2, with 8 bases that match TRBD1. CDR3 length equals 14 residues. Germline CDR1 reads ENHRY; CDR2 reads SYGVKD. After removal of 10 bases from V and 2 bases from J, the junction contained 9 bases not matched to a gene. CDR3 amino acids: CASYQTGENYGYTF. For the CDR3, the DNA is TGTGCCAGCTATCAGACAGGGGAAAACTATGGCTACACCTTC.

This clone has just a few counts. This rearrangement joins TRBV11-2 to TRBJ1-1, with D tentatively TRBD1 (5 bases). CDR3 length equals 13 residues. V was shortened by 5 bases and J by 1 base, with 8 bases between the two germline ends. Germline-derived CDR1 and CDR2 are SGHAT and FQNNGV. CDR3 loop: CASSTQENTEAFF. The CDR3 DNA reads as TGTGCCAGCAGCACACAGGAGAACACTGAAGCTTTCTTT.

This chain connects TRBV30 to TRBJ1-6; D is ambiguous. V was pared by 1 base and J by 3 bases, with 7 bases between. This CDR3 spans 14 amino acids. Germline lookup yields CDR1 GTSNPN and CDR2 SVGIG (reference sequence). CDR3 sequence (DNA): TGTGCCTGGAGTGGTTCTCTCTATAATTCACCCCTCCACTTT. Amino acid sequence: CAWSGSLYNSPLHF. Filled out from reference TRBV30 and TRBJ1-6, the complete variable domain reads SQTIHQWPATLVQPVGSPLSLECTVEGTSNPNLYWYRQAAGRGLQLLFYSVGIGQISSEVPQNLSASRPQDRQFILSSKKLLLSDSGFYLCAWSGSLYNSPLHFGNGTRLTVT.

The J gene is TRBJ2-7, the V gene TRBV6-1; possibly TRBD2 for D (6 bases). V lost 7 bases and J 0 bases, leaving 7 bases between the germline ends. The CDR3 runs to 12 residues. The germline V gene encodes CDR1 MNHNS and CDR2 SASEGT. The CDR3 region is CASTGDSYEQYF. The CDR3 bases are TGTGCCAGCACGGGAGACTCCTACGAGCAGTACTTC.

The rearrangement uses TRBV25-1 and TRBJ1-4; TRBD1 might be the D (6 bases). Germline lookup yields CDR1 MGHDK and CDR2 SYGVNS. The CDR3 is 12 amino acids. The V and J ends lost 6 bases and 10 bases respectively, with 12 bases between them. The CDR3 protein is CASSDQGGKLFF. Here the CDR3 DNA reads TGTGCCAGCAGCGACCAAGGGGGAAAACTGTTTTTT.

The chain joins TRBV19 to TRBJ2-7; TRBD2 agrees at 11 bases. Germline CDR1 is LNHDA and CDR2 is SQIVND (reference sequence). V shed 5 bases, J shed 2 bases, and the junction held 8 bases outside the gene matches. The CDR3 sequence is 16 residues long. CDR3 nucleotide sequence: TGTGCCAGTAGTCCTCTAGCGGGAGGACTCCCCTACGAGCAGTACTTC. This codes for CASSPLAGGLPYEQYF.

V is TRBV29-1 and J is TRBJ2-7; tentatively, D is TRBD1 (6 bases). Trimming removed 4 bases at V and 5 bases at J, with 18 bases between. Germline assignment: CDR1 SQVTM and CDR2 ANQGSEA. The CDR3 has 14 amino acids. CDR3 sequence reads: CSVGSPAQGNEQYF. The CDR3 coding sequence is TGCAGCGTTGGATCACCGGCACAGGGCAACGAGCAGTACTTC.

The chain links TRBV5-6 to TRBJ1-1; D is perhaps TRBD1 (6 bases). CDR1 and CDR2 (germline): SGHDT, YYEEEE. Trimming shortened V by 0 bases and J by 0 bases, and 15 bases separated the two germline ends. The CDR3 is 17 residues long. The CDR3 DNA is TGTGCCAGCAGCTTGGTTCGGGACAAGAGGATGAACACTGAAGCTTTCTTT. Amino acid sequence: CASSLVRDKRMNTEAFF.

J is TRBJ2-1 and V is TRBV6-5, with 8 bases fitting TRBD2. V lost 2 bases and J lost 7; bases outside the gene matches: 4. The CDR3 totals 14 residues. Germline loops: CDR1 MNHEY, CDR2 SVGAGI. In DNA form, the CDR3 reads TGTGCCAGCAGTTACGCCGCTAGCGGGAATGAGCAGTTCTTC. Encoded protein: CASSYAASGNEQFF.

The rearrangement joins TRBV5-1 to TRBJ1-6, with D perhaps TRBD1 (6 bases). The CDR3 consists of 17 residues. Trimming took off 0 bases at V and 10 bases at J, with 20 bases between the two ends. Germline CDR1 is SGHRS and CDR2 is YFSETQ. The CDR3 bases are TGCGCCAGCAGCTTGGCGACGTGGGGGGGCATTGGGTCACCCCTCCACTTT. Residues: CASSLATWGGIGSPLHF.

The chain recombines TRBV5-6 with TRBJ1-2; D gene unclear. The V and J ends lost 0 bases and 3 bases respectively, with 6 bases between them. The V gene's germline CDR1 is SGHDT and CDR2 YYEEEE. The CDR3 is 13 residues long. CDR3 in DNA: TGTGCCAGCAGCTTGGCCCAGGACTATGGCTACACCTTC. This encodes CASSLAQDYGYTF.

V is TRBV7-9 and J is TRBJ1-1, with D perhaps TRBD1 (6 bases). The CDR3 loop spans 13 amino acids. Germline CDR1 reads SEHNR; CDR2 reads FQNEAQ (reference sequence). V was clipped by 6 bases and J by 5 bases, with 13 bases between them. CDR3 DNA: TGTGCCAGCAGGGGTGGGGGCGAGACTGAAGCTTTCTTT. The encoded protein is CASRGGGETEAFF.

The rearrangement uses TRBV5-1 and TRBJ2-7; D remains unclear. Trimming took off 4 bases at V and 6 bases at J, with 14 bases between the two ends. This CDR3 comprises 13 residues. Germline V lookup: CDR1 SGHRS, CDR2 YFSETQ. The CDR3 nucleotides read TGCGCCAGCAGCCCGATCGAGAGCGTCGAGCAGTACTTC. Translated, it gives CASSPIESVEQYF.

The J gene is TRBJ2-4, the V gene TRBV2; TRBD2 agrees at 9 bases. V shed 7 bases and J 7 bases; nucleotides not matched to a gene: 11. The germline CDR1 and CDR2 sequences are SNHLY and FYNNEI. The length of the CDR3 is 15 residues. CDR3 DNA: TGTGCCAGCAAGAGAGCTAGCGGGGAGAGGAACATTCAGTACTTC. Translated, it gives CASKRASGERNIQYF. Using reference TRBV2 and TRBJ2-4 for the parts outside the CDR3, the full variable domain is EPEVTQTPSHQVTQMGQEVILRCVPISNHLYFYWYRQILGQKVEFLVSFYNNEISEKSEIFDDQFSVERPDGSNFTLKIRSTKLEDSAMYFCASKRASGERNIQYFGAGTRLSVL.

The CDR3 here is CASVRGNSNQPQHF. CDR3 in DNA: TGTGCCAGCGTAAGGGGAAATAGCAATCAGCCCCAGCATTTT. The chain joins TRBV28 to TRBJ1-5, with D perhaps matching TRBD1 (5 bases). CDR3 length: 14 amino acids. Between the trimmed V and J ends, which lost 8 bases and 0 bases, there was a span of 11 bases. Germline V gene data show CDR1 as MDHEN and CDR2 as SYDVKM.

The gene calls are TRBV28 and TRBJ1-5; D is uncertain. Germline CDR1 is MDHEN and CDR2 is SYDVKM. CDR3 size: 16 residues. V lost 2 bases to trimming and J lost 2 bases, with 13 bases between them. The CDR3 loop reads CASSLPPGTGNQPQHF. The CDR3 DNA reads as TGTGCCAGCAGTTTACCCCCGGGAACGGGCAATCAGCCCCAGCATTTT.

The gene calls are TRBV2 and TRBJ1-5; perhaps TRBD1 as D (5 bases). Germline V gene data show CDR1 as SNHLY and CDR2 as FYNNEI. CDR3 size: 14 residues. The ends were cut back, 5 bases at V and 1 base at J, with 9 bases in the middle. The DNA for the CDR3 is TGTGCCAGCAGTCGGGGGTACAGCAATCAGCCCCAGCATTTT. This encodes CASSRGYSNQPQHF.

V gene TRBV6-5 combines with J gene TRBJ2-3; 8 bases map to TRBD1. Looked up from germline, CDR1 is MNHEY and CDR2 is SVGAGI. Trimming took 5 bases from V and 9 from J; bases not matched to a gene: 10. The CDR3 length is 14 residues. The CDR3 loop reads CASSHTRTGRTQYF. The CDR3 bases are TGTGCCAGCAGTCACACCCGGACAGGGAGAACGCAGTATTTT.

This clone was counted a single time. The V and J genes are TRBV23-1 and TRBJ2-7; 8 bases line up with TRBD1. TRBV23-1 is classed as an ORF, of uncertain function. Trimming cost V 4 bases and J 1 base; bases outside gene matches: 9. The CDR3 has 16 residues. The CDR3 DNA sequence: TGCGCCAGCAGTCCTGACAGGGGCGAGGAATCCTACGAGCAGTACTTC. Protein product: CASSPDRGEESYEQYF.

The chain uses TRBV5-6 and TRBJ2-7; TRBD2 aligns across 13 bases. Germline CDR1 and CDR2: SGHDT and YYEEEE. This CDR3 contains 16 residues. The V segment lost 0 bases and the J segment 9 bases; nucleotides outside the gene matches: 9. The CDR3 sequence: CASSLAALAGGPGQYF. The CDR3 nucleotides are TGTGCCAGCAGCTTGGCCGCACTAGCGGGGGGGCCTGGGCAGTACTTC.